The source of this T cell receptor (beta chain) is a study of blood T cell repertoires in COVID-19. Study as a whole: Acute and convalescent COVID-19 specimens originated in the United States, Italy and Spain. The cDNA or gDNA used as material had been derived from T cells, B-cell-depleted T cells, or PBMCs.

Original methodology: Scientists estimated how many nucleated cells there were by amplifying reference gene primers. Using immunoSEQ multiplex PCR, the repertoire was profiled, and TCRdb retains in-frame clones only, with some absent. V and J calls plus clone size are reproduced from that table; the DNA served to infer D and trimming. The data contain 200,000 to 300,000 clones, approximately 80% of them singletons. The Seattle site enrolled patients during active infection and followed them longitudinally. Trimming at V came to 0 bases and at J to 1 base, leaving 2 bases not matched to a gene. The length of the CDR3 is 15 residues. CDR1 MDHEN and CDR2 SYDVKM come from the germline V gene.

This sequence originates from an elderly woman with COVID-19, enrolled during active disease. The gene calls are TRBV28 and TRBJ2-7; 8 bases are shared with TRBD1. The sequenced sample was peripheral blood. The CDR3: CASSLWGTGSYEQYF. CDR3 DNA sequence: TGTGCCAGCAGTTTATGGGGGACAGGATCCTACGAGCAGTACTTC. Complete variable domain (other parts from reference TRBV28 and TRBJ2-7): DVKVTQSSRYLVKRTGEKVFLECVQDMDHENMFWYRQDPGLGLRLIYFSYDVKMKEKGDIPEGYSVSREKKERFSLILESASTNQTSMYLCASSLWGTGSYEQYFGPGTRLTVT.